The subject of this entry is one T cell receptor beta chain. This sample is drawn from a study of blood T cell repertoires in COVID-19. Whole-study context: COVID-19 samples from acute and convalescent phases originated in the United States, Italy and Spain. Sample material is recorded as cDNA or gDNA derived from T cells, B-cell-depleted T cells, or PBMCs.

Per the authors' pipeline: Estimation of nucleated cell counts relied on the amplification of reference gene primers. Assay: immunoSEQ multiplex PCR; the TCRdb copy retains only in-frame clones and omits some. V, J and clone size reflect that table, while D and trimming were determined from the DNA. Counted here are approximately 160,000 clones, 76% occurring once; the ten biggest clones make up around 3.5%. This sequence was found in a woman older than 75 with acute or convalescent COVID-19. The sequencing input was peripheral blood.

Here the CDR3 reads CASSKTGGTNTGELFF. Here the CDR3 DNA reads TGTGCCAGCAGCAAGACAGGGGGGACGAACACCGGGGAGCTGTTTTTT. The chain has TRBV7-6 and TRBJ2-2, with 9 bases lining up with TRBD1. The length of the CDR3 is 16 residues. Trimming took 5 bases from V and 0 from J; bases not matched to a gene: 4. From germline, CDR1 is SGHVS and CDR2 FNYEAQ.